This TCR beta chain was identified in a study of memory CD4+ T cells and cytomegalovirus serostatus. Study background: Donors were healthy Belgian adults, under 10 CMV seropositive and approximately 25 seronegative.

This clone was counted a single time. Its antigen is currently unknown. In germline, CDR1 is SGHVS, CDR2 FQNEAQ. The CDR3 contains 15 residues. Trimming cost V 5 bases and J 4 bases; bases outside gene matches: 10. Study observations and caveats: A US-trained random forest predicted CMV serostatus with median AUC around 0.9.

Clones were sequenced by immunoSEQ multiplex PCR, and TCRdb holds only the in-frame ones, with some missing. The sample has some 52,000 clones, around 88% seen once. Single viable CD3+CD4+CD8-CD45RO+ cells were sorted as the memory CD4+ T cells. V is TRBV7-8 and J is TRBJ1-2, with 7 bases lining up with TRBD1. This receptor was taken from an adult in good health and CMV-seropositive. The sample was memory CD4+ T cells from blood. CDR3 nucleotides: TGTGCCAGCAGCGTTAGCGGGACAGAATCCTATGGCTACACCTTC. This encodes CASSVSGTESYGYTF.